These T cell receptor beta chains were read from a single sample in a study of blood T cells in healthy people across ages. TCRdb called the 5' RACE reads again in MiXCR, with one record for every CDR3 protein. The sample holds about 680,000 distinct CDR3 sequences, over 45% seen once. Source material: blood. The receptors shown here come from a woman aged 55 to 70 in good health. Each CDR3 is given with its conserved first and last residue. The D gene is left open where the match is weak. The listing skips clone size in some rows; elsewhere it reads once, few, many or a size class.

d_call: .; clone_size: .; v_call: TRBV20-1; j_call: TRBJ1-5; cdr3_length: 12; cdr3_nt: TGTGCTGTTCCCTATAGCAATCAGCCCCAGCATTTT; cdr3_aa: CAVPYSNQPQHF
d_call: .; clone_size: .; v_call: TRBV7-6; j_call: TRBJ1-6; cdr3_length: 14; cdr3_nt: TGTGCCAGCAGCTTGGCTGGGTCAAATTCACCCCTCCACTTT; cdr3_aa: CASSLAGSNSPLHF
d_call: .; clone_size: .; v_call: TRBV11-2; j_call: TRBJ2-7; cdr3_length: 15; cdr3_nt: TGTGCCAGCAGCTGGATCGGCCAGGGGATCCACGAGCAGTACTTC; cdr3_aa: CASSWIGQGIHEQYF
d_call: TRBD2; clone_size: few; v_call: TRBV4-1; j_call: TRBJ2-1; cdr3_length: 18; cdr3_nt: TGCGCCAGCAGCCAGGCTCGGGGTGTCGGGAGGGCCTACAATGAGCAGTTCTTC; cdr3_aa: CASSQARGVGRAYNEQFF
d_call: TRBD2; clone_size: .; v_call: TRBV7-9; j_call: TRBJ2-7; cdr3_length: 13; cdr3_nt: TGTGCCCCACAGGGGCTAGCGGGAGGCGAGCAGTACTTC; cdr3_aa: CAPQGLAGGEQYF
d_call: .; clone_size: .; v_call: TRBV6-5; j_call: TRBJ2-1; cdr3_length: 13; cdr3_nt: TGTGCCAGCATCGAGACGTCGAGCAATGAGCAGTTCTTC; cdr3_aa: CASIETSSNEQFF
d_call: TRBD1; clone_size: .; v_call: TRBV20-1; j_call: TRBJ1-5; cdr3_length: 14; cdr3_nt: TGCAGTGCTGCGGGACAGGCCAGCAATCAGCCCCAGCATTTT; cdr3_aa: CSAAGQASNQPQHF
d_call: TRBD2; clone_size: few; v_call: TRBV27; j_call: TRBJ2-3; cdr3_length: 16; cdr3_nt: TGTGCCAGCAGTGTGTCACTAGCGGGAGTACACGATACGCAGTATTTT; cdr3_aa: CASSVSLAGVHDTQYF
d_call: .; clone_size: once; v_call: TRBV6-2/TRBV6-3; j_call: TRBJ2-7; cdr3_length: 13; cdr3_nt: TGTGCCAGCAGTACGGGGTTTCACGACGAGCAGTACTTC; cdr3_aa: CASSTGFHDEQYF
d_call: TRBD1; clone_size: .; v_call: TRBV7-3; j_call: TRBJ2-3; cdr3_length: 16; cdr3_nt: TGTGCCAGCAGCTTACCCGGGACAGGTGGTGTAGATACGCAGTATTTT; cdr3_aa: CASSLPGTGGVDTQYF
d_call: .; clone_size: .; v_call: TRBV5-6; j_call: TRBJ2-5; cdr3_length: 15; cdr3_nt: TGTGCCAGCAGCTTGCAGGCAGGGGTGGGAATAGAGCAGTACTTC; cdr3_aa: CASSLQAGVGIEQYF
d_call: .; clone_size: once; v_call: TRBV9; j_call: TRBJ2-3; cdr3_length: 14; cdr3_nt: TGTGCCAGCAGCGTTGGTCCTGTGGCAGATACGCAGTATTTT; cdr3_aa: CASSVGPVADTQYF
d_call: TRBD2; clone_size: .; v_call: TRBV20-1; j_call: TRBJ2-7; cdr3_length: 15; cdr3_nt: TGCAGTGCTAGAGAGGGGACTAGCGGGAGTTCCGAGCAGTACTTC; cdr3_aa: CSAREGTSGSSEQYF
d_call: TRBD1; clone_size: .; v_call: TRBV28; j_call: TRBJ1-2; cdr3_length: 15; cdr3_nt: TGTGCCAGCAGTTTATTGGACCCGGGACAGGATGGCTACACCTTC; cdr3_aa: CASSLLDPGQDGYTF
d_call: .; clone_size: .; v_call: TRBV5-1; j_call: TRBJ2-1; cdr3_length: 13; cdr3_nt: TGCGCCAGCAGCACTACGCTCGGGGCGGGGCAGTTCTTC; cdr3_aa: CASSTTLGAGQFF
d_call: .; clone_size: few; v_call: TRBV27; j_call: TRBJ1-1; cdr3_length: 15; cdr3_nt: TGTGCCAGCAGCCCTCGGGCAGGAGTGAACACTGAAGCTTTCTTT; cdr3_aa: CASSPRAGVNTEAFF
d_call: .; clone_size: .; v_call: TRBV7-2; j_call: TRBJ2-7; cdr3_length: 15; cdr3_nt: TGTGCCAGCAGCTTAGCTCAGGGGCTCTCCTACGAGCAGTACTTC; cdr3_aa: CASSLAQGLSYEQYF
d_call: .; clone_size: .; v_call: TRBV5-1; j_call: TRBJ2-4; cdr3_length: 12; cdr3_nt: TGCGCCAGCAGCTCGGAGGGAAACATTCAGTACTTC; cdr3_aa: CASSSEGNIQYF
d_call: .; clone_size: .; v_call: TRBV29-1; j_call: TRBJ2-7; cdr3_length: 11; cdr3_nt: TGCAGCGTAAGCAACAACTACGAGCAGTACTTC; cdr3_aa: CSVSNNYEQYF
d_call: TRBD2; clone_size: .; v_call: TRBV20-1; j_call: TRBJ2-3; cdr3_length: 13; cdr3_nt: TGCAGTGCTGAGACTAGCGGGAGAGATACGCAGTATTTT; cdr3_aa: CSAETSGRDTQYF
d_call: .; clone_size: .; v_call: TRBV9; j_call: TRBJ2-3; cdr3_length: 17; cdr3_nt: TGTGCCAGCAGCGCTCGGTCAGGGACTCAAAACACAGATACGCAGTATTTT; cdr3_aa: CASSARSGTQNTDTQYF
d_call: .; clone_size: .; v_call: TRBV20-1; j_call: TRBJ2-7; cdr3_length: 14; cdr3_nt: TGCAGTGCTAGAGATAGCGGAAGTTTTTACGAGCAGTACTTC; cdr3_aa: CSARDSGSFYEQYF
d_call: .; clone_size: .; v_call: TRBV7-6; j_call: TRBJ2-5; cdr3_length: 14; cdr3_nt: TGTGCCAGCAGCCACATGACAGGCGGAGAGACCCAGTACTTC; cdr3_aa: CASSHMTGGETQYF
d_call: .; clone_size: .; v_call: TRBV20-1; j_call: TRBJ2-7; cdr3_length: 15; cdr3_nt: TGCAGTGCTAGAGCGGGCGGGCGCTCCGCCTACGAGCAGTACTTC; cdr3_aa: CSARAGGRSAYEQYF
d_call: TRBD2; clone_size: .; v_call: TRBV28; j_call: TRBJ2-5; cdr3_length: 16; cdr3_nt: TGTGCCAGCAGTTTATGGGCTAGCGGGGAGGAAGAGACCCAGTACTTC; cdr3_aa: CASSLWASGEEETQYF
d_call: TRBD1; clone_size: .; v_call: TRBV7-9; j_call: TRBJ2-1; cdr3_length: 15; cdr3_nt: TGTGCCAGCAGCTTGGGACAGGGGACTGTGAATGAGCAGTTCTTC; cdr3_aa: CASSLGQGTVNEQFF
d_call: .; clone_size: few; v_call: TRBV5-1; j_call: TRBJ2-7; cdr3_length: 15; cdr3_nt: TGCGCCAGCAGCCCCCGGGACGGCGGTCGGTACGAGCAGTACTTC; cdr3_aa: CASSPRDGGRYEQYF
d_call: TRBD2; clone_size: .; v_call: TRBV6-8; j_call: TRBJ2-4; cdr3_length: 15; cdr3_nt: TGTGCCAGCAGTAAGCCTAGCGGCCCCGTAAACATTCAGTACTTC; cdr3_aa: CASSKPSGPVNIQYF
d_call: TRBD1; clone_size: .; v_call: TRBV20-1; j_call: TRBJ2-7; cdr3_length: 13; cdr3_nt: TGCAGTGCTAGAGATGGGACAGGGCGTGAGCAGTACTTC; cdr3_aa: CSARDGTGREQYF
d_call: .; clone_size: few; v_call: TRBV2; j_call: TRBJ2-5; cdr3_length: 13; cdr3_nt: TGTGCCAGCAGGGCTCAAGCGGTGTCGACCCAGTACTTC; cdr3_aa: CASRAQAVSTQYF
d_call: TRBD1; clone_size: .; v_call: TRBV18; j_call: TRBJ1-1; cdr3_length: 16; cdr3_nt: TGTGCCAGCTCCCAAGGACAGGGTTCTATCGGCACTGAAGCTTTCTTT; cdr3_aa: CASSQGQGSIGTEAFF
d_call: .; clone_size: many; v_call: TRBV27; j_call: TRBJ2-5; cdr3_length: 13; cdr3_nt: TGTGCCAGCAGTTTACGGTACCAAGAGACCCAGTACTTC; cdr3_aa: CASSLRYQETQYF
d_call: .; clone_size: .; v_call: TRBV7-3; j_call: TRBJ1-1; cdr3_length: 15; cdr3_nt: TGTGCCAGCAGCTTAACCGGCAACGGGAACACTGAAGCTTTCTTT; cdr3_aa: CASSLTGNGNTEAFF
d_call: .; clone_size: few; v_call: TRBV20-1; j_call: TRBJ1-4; cdr3_length: 13; cdr3_nt: TGCAGTGCGAAGACAGCTCTAATTGAAAAACTGTTTTTT; cdr3_aa: CSAKTALIEKLFF
d_call: .; clone_size: few; v_call: TRBV7-2; j_call: TRBJ2-5; cdr3_length: 15; cdr3_nt: TGTGCCAGCAGCTTTAGGTACGGGATCCAAGAGACCCAGTACTTC; cdr3_aa: CASSFRYGIQETQYF
d_call: .; clone_size: few; v_call: TRBV3-1; j_call: TRBJ2-7; cdr3_length: 14; cdr3_nt: TGTGCCAGCAGCCAACAGGGGGGAAAGTACGAGCAGTACTTC; cdr3_aa: CASSQQGGKYEQYF
d_call: .; clone_size: .; v_call: TRBV20-1; j_call: TRBJ1-5; cdr3_length: 14; cdr3_nt: TGCAGTGCTACAGGGGCTTTGAGCAATCAGCCCCAGCATTTT; cdr3_aa: CSATGALSNQPQHF
d_call: TRBD1; clone_size: .; v_call: TRBV7-3; j_call: TRBJ2-7; cdr3_length: 14; cdr3_nt: TGTGCCAGCAGCTTGTCCCGGGACAGTTACGAGCGGTACTTC; cdr3_aa: CASSLSRDSYERYF
d_call: .; clone_size: .; v_call: TRBV14; j_call: TRBJ2-5; cdr3_length: 15; cdr3_nt: TGTGCCAGCAGCCAACCGGGAGCTGGCCAAGAGACCCAGTACTTC; cdr3_aa: CASSQPGAGQETQYF
d_call: TRBD2; clone_size: .; v_call: TRBV29-1; j_call: TRBJ2-7; cdr3_length: 12; cdr3_nt: TGCAGCGTGGATAGCGGGGTCGACGAGCAGTACTTC; cdr3_aa: CSVDSGVDEQYF
d_call: .; clone_size: few; v_call: TRBV27; j_call: TRBJ2-3; cdr3_length: 17; cdr3_nt: TGTGCCAGCAGTTTGCTTCGTCAGGACGGGACCCTGGATACGCAGTATTTT; cdr3_aa: CASSLLRQDGTLDTQYF
d_call: TRBD1; clone_size: .; v_call: TRBV5-1; j_call: TRBJ2-1; cdr3_length: 14; cdr3_nt: TGCGCCAGCAGCTTACAGGGGGCAAGTAGTGAGCAGTTCTTC; cdr3_aa: CASSLQGASSEQFF
d_call: TRBD2; clone_size: few; v_call: TRBV9; j_call: TRBJ2-3; cdr3_length: 15; cdr3_nt: TGTGCCAGCAGCGTAGCGGGAGGGATCACAGATACGCAGTATTTT; cdr3_aa: CASSVAGGITDTQYF
d_call: TRBD2; clone_size: .; v_call: TRBV20-1; j_call: TRBJ2-3; cdr3_length: 16; cdr3_nt: TGCAGTGCTATGCCGGGACTAGCGGGAAGTAAAGATACGCAGTATTTT; cdr3_aa: CSAMPGLAGSKDTQYF